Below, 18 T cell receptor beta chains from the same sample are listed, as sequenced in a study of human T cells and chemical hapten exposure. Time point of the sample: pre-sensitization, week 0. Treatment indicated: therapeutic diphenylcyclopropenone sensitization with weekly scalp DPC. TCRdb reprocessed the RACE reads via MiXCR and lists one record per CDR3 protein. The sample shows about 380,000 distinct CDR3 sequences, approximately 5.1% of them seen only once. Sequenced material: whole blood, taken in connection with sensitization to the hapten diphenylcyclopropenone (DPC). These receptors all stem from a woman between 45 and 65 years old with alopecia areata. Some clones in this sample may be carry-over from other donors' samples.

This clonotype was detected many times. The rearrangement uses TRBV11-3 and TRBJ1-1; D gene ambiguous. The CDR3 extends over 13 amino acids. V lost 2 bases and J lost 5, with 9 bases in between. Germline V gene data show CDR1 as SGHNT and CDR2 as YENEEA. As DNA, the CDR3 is TGTGCCAGCAGCTTATCCGGCGGGACTGAAGCTTTCTTT. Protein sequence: CASSLSGGTEAFF.

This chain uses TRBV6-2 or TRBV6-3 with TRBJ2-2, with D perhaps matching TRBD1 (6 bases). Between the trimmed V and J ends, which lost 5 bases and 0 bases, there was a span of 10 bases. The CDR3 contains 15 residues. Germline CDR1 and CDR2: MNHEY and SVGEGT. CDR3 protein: CASSADRPNTGELFF. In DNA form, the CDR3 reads TGTGCCAGCAGTGCGGACAGACCGAACACCGGGGAGCTGTTTTTT.

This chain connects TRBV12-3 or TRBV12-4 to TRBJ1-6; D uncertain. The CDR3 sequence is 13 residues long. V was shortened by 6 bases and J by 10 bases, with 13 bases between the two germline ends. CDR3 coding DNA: TGTGCCAGCAGGACGACATACGAATCACCCCTCCACTTT. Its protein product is CASRTTYESPLHF.

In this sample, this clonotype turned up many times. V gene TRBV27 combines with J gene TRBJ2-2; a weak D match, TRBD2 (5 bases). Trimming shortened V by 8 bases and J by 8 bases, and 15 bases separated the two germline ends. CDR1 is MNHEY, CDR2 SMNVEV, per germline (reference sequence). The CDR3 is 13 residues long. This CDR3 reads CASRRGPSGELFF. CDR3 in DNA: TGTGCCAGCCGTCGGGGTCCTTCGGGGGAGCTGTTTTTT.

The DNA of the CDR3 is TGTGCCAGCAGTGAGGGACAGGCACATCAGCCCCAGCATTTT. Translating it yields CASSEGQAHQPQHF. The chain combines TRBV6-1 with TRBJ1-5, with TRBD1 matching 8 bases. V dropped 3 bases and J dropped 5; count of bases not matched to a gene: 3. The CDR3 covers 14 residues. The germline CDR1 and CDR2 sequences are MNHNS and SASEGT.

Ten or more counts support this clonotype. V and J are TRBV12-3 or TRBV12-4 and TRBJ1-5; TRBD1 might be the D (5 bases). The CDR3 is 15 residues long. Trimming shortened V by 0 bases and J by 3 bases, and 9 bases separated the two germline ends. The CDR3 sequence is CASSLAGGANQPQHF. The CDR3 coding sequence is TGTGCCAGCAGTTTAGCAGGAGGGGCCAATCAGCCCCAGCATTTT.

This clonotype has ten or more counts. The CDR3 protein is CASSQVNEFQPQHF. Here the CDR3 DNA reads TGCGCCAGCAGCCAAGTAAACGAGTTCCAGCCCCAGCATTTT. This chain joins TRBV4-1 and TRBJ1-5; D is unclear. The CDR3 is 14 amino acids. Germline-derived CDR1 and CDR2 are MGHRA and YSYEKL. V dropped 1 base and J dropped 7 bases, with 11 bases sitting between them.

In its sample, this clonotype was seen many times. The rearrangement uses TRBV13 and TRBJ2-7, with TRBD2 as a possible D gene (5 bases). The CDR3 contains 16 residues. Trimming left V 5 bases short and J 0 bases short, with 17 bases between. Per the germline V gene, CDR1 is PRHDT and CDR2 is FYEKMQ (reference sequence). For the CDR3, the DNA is TGTGCCAGCAGCACCGGACTGCCAGGAGGCTCCTACGAGCAGTACTTC. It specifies CASSTGLPGGSYEQYF.

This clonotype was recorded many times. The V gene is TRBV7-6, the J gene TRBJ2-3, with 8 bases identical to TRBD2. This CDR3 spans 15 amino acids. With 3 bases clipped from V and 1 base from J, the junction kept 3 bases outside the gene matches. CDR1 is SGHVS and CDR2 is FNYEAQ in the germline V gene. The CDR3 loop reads CASSFSLAGTDTQYF. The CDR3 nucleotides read TGTGCCAGCAGCTTTTCACTAGCGGGCACAGATACGCAGTATTTT.

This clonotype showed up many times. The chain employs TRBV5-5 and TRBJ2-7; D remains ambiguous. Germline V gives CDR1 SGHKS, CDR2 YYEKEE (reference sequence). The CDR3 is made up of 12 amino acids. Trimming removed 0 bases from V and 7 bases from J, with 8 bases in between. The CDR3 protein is CASSLVSGEQYF. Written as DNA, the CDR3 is TGTGCCAGCAGCTTGGTATCTGGGGAGCAGTACTTC.

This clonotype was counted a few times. CDR3 sequence: CASSLMATNEKLFF. CDR3 coding DNA: TGTGCCAGCAGTCTAATGGCGACTAATGAAAAACTGTTTTTT. The chain carries TRBV12-3 or TRBV12-4 and TRBJ1-4, with D unclear. The CDR3 covers 14 residues. V was cut by 5 bases and J by 2 bases, with 9 bases left in between.

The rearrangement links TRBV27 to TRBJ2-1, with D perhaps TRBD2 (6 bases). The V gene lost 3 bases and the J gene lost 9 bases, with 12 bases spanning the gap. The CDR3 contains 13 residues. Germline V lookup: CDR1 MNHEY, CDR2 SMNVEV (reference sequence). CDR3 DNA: TGTGCCAGCAGTTTCCAGTCGGGGGTTGAGCAGTTCTTC. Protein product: CASSFQSGVEQFF.

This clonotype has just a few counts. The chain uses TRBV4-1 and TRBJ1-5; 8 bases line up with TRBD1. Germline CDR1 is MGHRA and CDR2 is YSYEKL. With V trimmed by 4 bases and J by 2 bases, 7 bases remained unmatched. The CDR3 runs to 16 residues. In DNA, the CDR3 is TGCGCCAGCAGCCTACAGGGGGAATGGGGCAATCAGCCCCAGCATTTT. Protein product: CASSLQGEWGNQPQHF.

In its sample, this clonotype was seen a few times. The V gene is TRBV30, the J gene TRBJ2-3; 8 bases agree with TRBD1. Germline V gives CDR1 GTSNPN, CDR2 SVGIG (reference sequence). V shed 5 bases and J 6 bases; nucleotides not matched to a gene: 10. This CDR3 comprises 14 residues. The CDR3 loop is CAWDPRTGLDTQYF. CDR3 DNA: TGTGCCTGGGACCCGCGGACAGGGCTCGATACGCAGTATTTT.

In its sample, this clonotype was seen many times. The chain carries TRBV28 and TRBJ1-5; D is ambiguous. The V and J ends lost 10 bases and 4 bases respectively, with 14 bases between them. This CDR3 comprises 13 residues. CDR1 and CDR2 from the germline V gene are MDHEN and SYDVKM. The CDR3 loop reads CAISALRNQPQHF. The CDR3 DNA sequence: TGTGCCATCTCGGCCTTGCGGAATCAGCCCCAGCATTTT.

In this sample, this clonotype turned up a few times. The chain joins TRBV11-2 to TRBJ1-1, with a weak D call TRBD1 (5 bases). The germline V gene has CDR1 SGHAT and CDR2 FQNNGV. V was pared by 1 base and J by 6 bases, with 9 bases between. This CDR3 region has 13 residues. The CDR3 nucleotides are TGTGCCAGCAGCTTAGGGCAGGGCCCTGAAGCTTTCTTT. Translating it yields CASSLGQGPEAFF.

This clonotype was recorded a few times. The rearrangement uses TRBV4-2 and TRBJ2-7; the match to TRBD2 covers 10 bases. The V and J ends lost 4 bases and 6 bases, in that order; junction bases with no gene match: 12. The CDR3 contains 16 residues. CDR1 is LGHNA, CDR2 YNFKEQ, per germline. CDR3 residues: CASSPEDSGGQTEQYF. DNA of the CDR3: TGTGCCAGCAGCCCGGAGGATAGCGGGGGGCAGACCGAGCAGTACTTC.

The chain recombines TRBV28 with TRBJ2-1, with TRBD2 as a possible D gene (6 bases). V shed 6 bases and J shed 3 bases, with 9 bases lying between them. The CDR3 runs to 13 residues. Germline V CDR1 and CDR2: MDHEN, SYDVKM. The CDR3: CASRLRDYNEQFF. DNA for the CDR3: TGTGCCAGCAGATTGCGGGACTACAATGAGCAGTTCTTC.